This T cell receptor beta chain was recorded in a study of blood T cell repertoires in COVID-19. Overall study: The United States, Italy and Spain were the sources of the acute and convalescent COVID-19 samples. T cells, B-cell-depleted T cells, or PBMCs provided the cDNA or gDNA that served as material.

In the original processing: The assay estimated nucleated cells by amplifying reference gene primers. The data were produced by immunoSEQ multiplex PCR, yet TCRdb's version contains in-frame clones alone and is incomplete. The V and J calls and the clone size are those of that table, but D and trimming were determined from the DNA. The table shows 35,000 to 55,000 clones, with around 87% occurring only once. Sample: peripheral blood. The TCR was taken from a human donor in a cohort sampled during active COVID-19.

The CDR3 DNA is TGCGCCAGCAGCCCGGGACTAGCGGGAGATACGCAGTATTTT. It translates to CASSPGLAGDTQYF. The V call is TRBV5-1, the J call TRBJ2-3; 12 bases fit TRBD2. CDR1 is SGHRS and CDR2 is YFSETQ in the germline V gene. The CDR3 runs to 14 residues. V dropped 4 bases and J dropped 5; count of bases not matched to a gene: 2.